The T cell receptor (beta chain) described here comes from a study of OX40 agonist ivuxolimab in advanced cancers. Assay used: immunoSEQ multiplex PCR; TCRdb lists only in-frame clones, some missing. The sample shows fewer than 70,000 clones, around 90% of them seen only once. Trimming took 0 bases from V and 4 from J, leaving 13 bases between them. The CDR3 is made up of 16 amino acids. Germline lookup yields CDR1 MGHRA and CDR2 YSYEKL. Sequences were derived from CD4+ or CD8+ T cells sorted from blood, sampled in a trial of the OX40 agonist ivuxolimab. The chain carries TRBV4-1 and TRBJ2-1, with a tentative D call TRBD2 (5 bases). The sequence was collected from an adult with an advanced solid tumor such as melanoma, head and neck, liver or kidney cancer. CDR3 amino acids: CASSQDASGGYNEQFF. For the CDR3, the DNA is TGCGCCAGCAGCCAAGATGCCAGCGGAGGATACAATGAGCAGTTCTTC.